One sample yielded the 7 T cell receptor beta chains listed below, sequenced in a study of blood T cells in healthy people across ages. It was with a sample-barcoded 5' primer and a J-beta primer mix that a second PCR of about 6 to 12 cycles was run. Each CDR3 protein is one row after TCRdb ran MiXCR on the 5' RACE reads. The sample shows about 1.4 million distinct CDR3 sequences, roughly 60% of them seen only once. The sequenced sample consisted of blood. These receptors all come from a man between 18 and 35 years old in good health.

The chain recombines TRBV30 with TRBJ1-2, with a possible D match to TRBD1 (6 bases). Per the germline V gene, CDR1 is GTSNPN and CDR2 is SVGIG (reference sequence). CDR3 size: 13 residues. V dropped 2 bases and J dropped 3 bases, with 10 bases sitting between them. For the CDR3, the DNA is TGTGCCTGGAGTCCTGGGGGCGACTATGGCTACACCTTC. It encodes CAWSPGGDYGYTF.

The rearrangement uses TRBV7-9 and TRBJ2-5; D ambiguous. Germline CDR1 and CDR2: SEHNR and FQNEAQ (reference sequence). This CDR3 comprises 13 residues. Trimming pared 4 bases from V and 3 bases from J, leaving 9 bases between. This CDR3 reads CASSSDTKETQYF. The CDR3 nucleotides are TGTGCCAGCAGCTCAGACACCAAAGAGACCCAGTACTTC.

Note on this clonotype: Mismatch with germline at one junction end may stem from a read error. V and J are TRBV12-3 or TRBV12-4 and TRBJ2-6, with D perhaps TRBD2 (6 bases). This CDR3 region has 13 residues. For the CDR3, the DNA is TGTGCCAGCAGTCAGGGACTGGCCAGCGTCCTGACTTTC. Encoded protein: CASSQGLASVLTF.

This clonotype was counted only a few times. The chain couples TRBV18 to TRBJ2-3; tentative D call: TRBD2 (5 bases). CDR1 and CDR2 from the germline V gene are KGHSH and LQKENI. This CDR3 has 13 residues. Trimming removed 2 bases at V and 6 bases at J, with 9 bases between. This CDR3 reads CASSPSAGDTQYF. For the CDR3, the DNA is TGTGCCAGCTCACCATCGGCGGGCGATACGCAGTATTTT.

This chain links TRBV12-3 or TRBV12-4 with TRBJ1-1; D call uncertain. The CDR3 has 15 amino acids. The V gene lost 9 bases and the J gene lost 1 base, with 18 bases spanning the gap. CDR3 protein: CARRPWAGPNTEAFF. DNA for the CDR3: TGTGCCAGAAGACCCTGGGCAGGACCGAACACTGAAGCTTTCTTT.

The chain carries TRBV7-9 and TRBJ2-2; no definite D call. Germline CDR1 SEHNR, CDR2 FQNEAQ (reference sequence). Trimming removed 2 bases at V and 4 bases at J, with 14 bases between. The CDR3 runs to 16 residues. The CDR3 region is CASSLTPLSVTGELFF. The CDR3 DNA follows: TGTGCCAGCAGCTTAACCCCTCTCTCAGTCACCGGGGAGCTGTTTTTT.

The chain combines TRBV7-7 with TRBJ2-3, with 10 nucleotides matching TRBD2. Germline lookup yields CDR1 SSHAT and CDR2 FNYEAQ (reference sequence). This CDR3 is built from 16 residues. V trimming: 5 bases; J trimming: 1 base; junction bases outside the gene matches: 6. CDR3 nucleotides: TGTGCCAGCAGCCAAGGCAGCGGGAGGGGCACAGATACGCAGTATTTT. Amino acid sequence: CASSQGSGRGTDTQYF.